The entry that follows covers one TCR beta chain sequence. Germline values: CDR1 SGHKS, CDR2 YYEKEE (reference sequence). The CDR3 spans 11 residues. V gave up 4 bases and J gave up 6 bases, with 6 bases separating them. Participants spanned ages about 18 to 89 years and resided in roughly 26 US areas. Here immunoSEQ multiplex PCR was the method, and the copy in TCRdb shows in-frame clones only, minus some. The sample lists 300,000 to 500,000 clones; roughly 90% were seen once. The entry originates in a study of blood T cell repertoires in COVID-19. At the level of the study: Material from acute and convalescent COVID-19 was sourced from the United States, Italy and Spain.

This sequence originates from a woman aged 25 to 39 with acute COVID-19. The gene calls are TRBV5-5 and TRBJ2-3, with D unresolved. Sequencing was done on a sample of PBMCs or T cells enriched from blood (not recorded which). The chain's CDR3 is CASSPRDTQYF. The CDR3 DNA is TGTGCCAGCAGCCCGCGGGATACGCAGTATTTT.